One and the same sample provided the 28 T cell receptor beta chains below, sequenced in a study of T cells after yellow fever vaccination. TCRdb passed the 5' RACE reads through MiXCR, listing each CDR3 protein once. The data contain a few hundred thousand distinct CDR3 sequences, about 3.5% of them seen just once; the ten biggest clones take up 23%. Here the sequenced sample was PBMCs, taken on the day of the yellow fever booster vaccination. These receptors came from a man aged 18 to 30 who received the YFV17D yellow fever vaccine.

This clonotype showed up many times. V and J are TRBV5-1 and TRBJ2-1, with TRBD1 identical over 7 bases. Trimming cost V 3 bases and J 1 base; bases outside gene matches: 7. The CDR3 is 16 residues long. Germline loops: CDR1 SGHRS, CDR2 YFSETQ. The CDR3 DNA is TGCGCCAGCAGCTCGCAGGGACAGTCGTCCTACAATGAGCAGTTCTTC. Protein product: CASSSQGQSSYNEQFF.

CDR3 loop: CSASINGNQETQYF. CDR3 bases: TGCAGTGCTAGTATAAACGGGAACCAAGAGACCCAGTACTTC. V usage is TRBV20-1 and J usage is TRBJ2-5; possibly TRBD2 for D (5 bases). From germline, CDR1 is DFQATT and CDR2 SNEGSKA (reference sequence). With 3 bases removed from V and 0 bases from J, the gap between germline ends came to 11 bases. The CDR3 is made up of 14 amino acids.

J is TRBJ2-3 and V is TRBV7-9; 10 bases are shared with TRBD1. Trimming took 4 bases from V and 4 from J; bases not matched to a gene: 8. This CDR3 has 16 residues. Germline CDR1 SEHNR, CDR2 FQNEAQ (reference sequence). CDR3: CASSSRGGTGADTQYF. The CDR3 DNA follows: TGTGCCAGCAGCTCCCGGGGGGGGACAGGGGCAGATACGCAGTATTTT.

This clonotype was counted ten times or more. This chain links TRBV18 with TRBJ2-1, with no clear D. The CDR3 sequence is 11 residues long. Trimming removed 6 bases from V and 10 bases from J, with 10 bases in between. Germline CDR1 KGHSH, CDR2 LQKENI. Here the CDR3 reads CASSRGWEQFF. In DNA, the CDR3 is TGTGCCAGCTCCCGCGGTTGGGAGCAGTTCTTC. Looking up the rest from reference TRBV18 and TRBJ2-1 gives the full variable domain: NAGVMQNPRHLVRRRGQEARLRCSPMKGHSHVYWYRQLPEEGLKFMVYLQKENIIDESGMPKERFSAEFPKEGPSILRIQQVVRGDSAAYFCASSRGWEQFFGPGTRLTVL.

The chain's CDR3 is CASSQDLRFEAFF. CDR3 nucleotide sequence: TGCGCCAGCAGCCAAGATCTTCGTTTCGAAGCTTTCTTT. J is TRBJ1-1 and V is TRBV4-3, with unresolved D. The ends were cut back, 0 bases at V and 8 bases at J, with 10 bases in the middle. This CDR3 comprises 13 residues. Germline V gene lookup returns CDR1 LGHNA and CDR2 YSLEER.

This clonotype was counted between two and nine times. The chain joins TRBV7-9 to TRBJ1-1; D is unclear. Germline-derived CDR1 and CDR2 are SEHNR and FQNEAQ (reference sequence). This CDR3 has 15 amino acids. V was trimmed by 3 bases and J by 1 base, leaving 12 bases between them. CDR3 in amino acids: CASSFLLTENTEAFF. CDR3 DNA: TGTGCCAGCAGCTTCCTTCTGACTGAGAACACTGAAGCTTTCTTT. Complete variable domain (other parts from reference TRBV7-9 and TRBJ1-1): DTGVSQNPRHKITKRGQNVTFRCDPISEHNRLYWYRQTLGQGPEFLTYFQNEAQLEKSRLLSDRFSAERPKGSFSTLEIQRTEQGDSAMYLCASSFLLTENTEAFFGQGTRLTVV.

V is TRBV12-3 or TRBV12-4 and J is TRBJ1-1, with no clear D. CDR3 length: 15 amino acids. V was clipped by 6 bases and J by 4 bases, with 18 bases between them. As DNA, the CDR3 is TGTGCCAGCAGGCGAAGGACGGTTGGTGGCACTGAAGCTTTCTTT. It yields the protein CASRRRTVGGTEAFF.

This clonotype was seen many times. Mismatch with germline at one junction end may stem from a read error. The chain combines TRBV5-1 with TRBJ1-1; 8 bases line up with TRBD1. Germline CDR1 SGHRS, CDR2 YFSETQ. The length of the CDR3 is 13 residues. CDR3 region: CASSLDRGTEAFF. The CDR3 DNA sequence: TGTGCCAGCAGCCTCGACAGGGGAACTGAAGCTTTCTTT.

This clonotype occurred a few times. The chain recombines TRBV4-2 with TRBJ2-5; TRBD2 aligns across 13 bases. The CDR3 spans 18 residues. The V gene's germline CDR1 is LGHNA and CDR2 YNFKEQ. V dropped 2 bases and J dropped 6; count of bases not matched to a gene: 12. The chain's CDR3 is CASSQTTSGGARQKTQYF. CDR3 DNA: TGTGCCAGCAGCCAAACAACTAGCGGGGGGGCCCGTCAGAAGACCCAGTACTTC.

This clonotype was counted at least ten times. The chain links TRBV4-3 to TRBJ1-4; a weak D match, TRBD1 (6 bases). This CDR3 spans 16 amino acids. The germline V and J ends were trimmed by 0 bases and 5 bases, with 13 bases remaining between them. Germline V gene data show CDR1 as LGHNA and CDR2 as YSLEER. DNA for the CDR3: TGCGCCAGCAGCCAAGATCGCGTCAGGGGAAATGAAAAACTGTTTTTT. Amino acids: CASSQDRVRGNEKLFF.

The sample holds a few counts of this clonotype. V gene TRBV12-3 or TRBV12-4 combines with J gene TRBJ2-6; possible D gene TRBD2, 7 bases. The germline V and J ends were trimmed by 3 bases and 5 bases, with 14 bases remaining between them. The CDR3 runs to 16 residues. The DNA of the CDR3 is TGTGCCAGCAGTTTGGTTGGGGGGGCTCGGGCCAACGTCCTGACTTTC. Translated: CASSLVGGARANVLTF.

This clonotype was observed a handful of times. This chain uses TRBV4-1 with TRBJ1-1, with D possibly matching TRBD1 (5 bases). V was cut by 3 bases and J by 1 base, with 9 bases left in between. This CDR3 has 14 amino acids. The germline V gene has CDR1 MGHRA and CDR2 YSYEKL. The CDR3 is CASSQPTGNTEAFF. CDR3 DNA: TGCGCCAGCAGCCAGCCTACAGGGAACACTGAAGCTTTCTTT.

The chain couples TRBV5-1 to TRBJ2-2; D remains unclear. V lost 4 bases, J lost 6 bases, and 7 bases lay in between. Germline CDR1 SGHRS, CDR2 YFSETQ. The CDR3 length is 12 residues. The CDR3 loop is CASSQDAGELFF. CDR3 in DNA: TGCGCCAGCAGCCAGGATGCCGGGGAGCTGTTTTTT.

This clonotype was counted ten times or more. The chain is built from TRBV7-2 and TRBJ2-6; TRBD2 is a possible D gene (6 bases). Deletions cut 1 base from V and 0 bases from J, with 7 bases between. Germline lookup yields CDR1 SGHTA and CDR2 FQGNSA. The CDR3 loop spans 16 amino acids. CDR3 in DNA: TGTGCCAGCAGCTTAGTGGGGGGCTCTGGGGCCAACGTCCTGACTTTC. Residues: CASSLVGGSGANVLTF.

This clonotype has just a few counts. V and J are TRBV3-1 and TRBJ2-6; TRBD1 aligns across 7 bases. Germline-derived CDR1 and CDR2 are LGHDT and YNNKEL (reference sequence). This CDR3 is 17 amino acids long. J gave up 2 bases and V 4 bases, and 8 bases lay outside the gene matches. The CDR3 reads CASSRPSQGTGANVLTF. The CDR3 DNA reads TGTGCCAGCAGCCGCCCCTCACAGGGGACTGGGGCCAACGTCCTGACTTTC.

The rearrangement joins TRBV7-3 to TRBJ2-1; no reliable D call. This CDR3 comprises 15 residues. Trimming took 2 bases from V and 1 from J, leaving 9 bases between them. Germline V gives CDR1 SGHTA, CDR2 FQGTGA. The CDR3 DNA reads TGTGCCAGCAGCTTACCCGACGCGTCCTACAATGAGCAGTTCTTC. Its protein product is CASSLPDASYNEQFF.

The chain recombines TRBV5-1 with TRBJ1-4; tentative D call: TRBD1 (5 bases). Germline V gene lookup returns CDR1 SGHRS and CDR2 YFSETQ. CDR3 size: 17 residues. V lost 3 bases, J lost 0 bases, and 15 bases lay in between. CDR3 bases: TGCGCCAGCAGCTCCTCTTGGGGGACTACAACTAATGAAAAACTGTTTTTT. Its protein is CASSSSWGTTTNEKLFF.

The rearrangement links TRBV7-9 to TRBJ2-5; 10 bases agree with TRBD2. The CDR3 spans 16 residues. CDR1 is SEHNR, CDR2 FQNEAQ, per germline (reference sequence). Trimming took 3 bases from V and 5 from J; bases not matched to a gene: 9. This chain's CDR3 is CASSFGSGGPEETQYF. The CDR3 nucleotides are TGTGCCAGCAGCTTTGGTAGCGGGGGGCCGGAGGAGACCCAGTACTTC.

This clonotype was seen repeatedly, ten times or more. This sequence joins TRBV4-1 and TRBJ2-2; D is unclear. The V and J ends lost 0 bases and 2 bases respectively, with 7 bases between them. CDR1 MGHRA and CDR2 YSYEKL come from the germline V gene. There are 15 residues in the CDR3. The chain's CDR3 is CASSQDSQNTGELFF. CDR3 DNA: TGCGCCAGCAGCCAAGACAGTCAAAACACCGGGGAGCTGTTTTTT.

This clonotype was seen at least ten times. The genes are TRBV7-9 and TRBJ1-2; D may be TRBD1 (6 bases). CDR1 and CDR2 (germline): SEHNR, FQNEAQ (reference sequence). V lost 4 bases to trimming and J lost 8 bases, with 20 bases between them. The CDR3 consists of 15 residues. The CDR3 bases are TGTGCCAGCAGCTCAGCGGCGGGGGCGCAGGTCGGCTACACCTTC. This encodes CASSSAAGAQVGYTF. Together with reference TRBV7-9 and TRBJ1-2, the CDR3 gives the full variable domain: DTGVSQNPRHKITKRGQNVTFRCDPISEHNRLYWYRQTLGQGPEFLTYFQNEAQLEKSRLLSDRFSAERPKGSFSTLEIQRTEQGDSAMYLCASSSAAGAQVGYTFGSGTRLTVV.

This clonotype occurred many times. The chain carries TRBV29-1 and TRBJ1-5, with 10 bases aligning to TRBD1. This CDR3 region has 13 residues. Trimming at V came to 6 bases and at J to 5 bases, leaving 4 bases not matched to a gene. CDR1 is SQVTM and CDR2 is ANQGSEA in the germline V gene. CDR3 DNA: TGCAGCGTAGTGACAGGGGGCTATCAGCCCCAGCATTTT. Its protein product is CSVVTGGYQPQHF.

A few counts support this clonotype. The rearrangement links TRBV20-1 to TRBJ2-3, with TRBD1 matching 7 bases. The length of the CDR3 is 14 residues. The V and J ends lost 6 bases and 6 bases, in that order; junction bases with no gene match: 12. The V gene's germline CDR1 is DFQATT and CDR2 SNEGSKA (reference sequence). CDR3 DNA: TGCAGTGCCCAACTTACAGGGGTCGGGGATACGCAGTATTTT. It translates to CSAQLTGVGDTQYF.

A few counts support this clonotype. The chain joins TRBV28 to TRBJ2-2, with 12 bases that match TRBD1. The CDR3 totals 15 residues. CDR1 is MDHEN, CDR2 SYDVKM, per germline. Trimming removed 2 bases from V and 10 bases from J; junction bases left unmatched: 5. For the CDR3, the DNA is TGTGCCAGCAGTTTAGCCGGGACAGGGGGCGTGGAGCTGTTTTTT. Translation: CASSLAGTGGVELFF.

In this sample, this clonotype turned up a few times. The CDR3 spells CASSPQTLNTEAFF. In DNA form, the CDR3 reads TGTGCCAGCTCACCACAGACACTGAACACTGAAGCTTTCTTT. The chain recombines TRBV18 with TRBJ1-1; D is undetermined. Germline V gene data show CDR1 as KGHSH and CDR2 as LQKENI. There are 14 residues in the CDR3. V was shortened by 1 base and J by 0 bases, with 6 bases between the two germline ends.

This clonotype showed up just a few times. CDR3 sequence: CASSQDMGQGPYGYTF. The CDR3 DNA reads as TGCGCCAGCAGCCAAGATATGGGACAGGGACCATATGGCTACACCTTC. V is TRBV4-1 and J is TRBJ1-2; TRBD1 agrees at 9 bases. This CDR3 has 16 amino acids. The germline V gene has CDR1 MGHRA and CDR2 YSYEKL. The V gene end was trimmed by 0 bases and the J gene end by 5 bases; junction bases not matched to a gene: 7.

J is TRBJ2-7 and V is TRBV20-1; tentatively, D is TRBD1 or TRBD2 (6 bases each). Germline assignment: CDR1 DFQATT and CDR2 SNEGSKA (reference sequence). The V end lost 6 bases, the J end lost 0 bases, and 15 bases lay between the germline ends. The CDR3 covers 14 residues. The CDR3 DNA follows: TGCAGTGCGAGGGGGGCTCGAATCTCCTACGAGCAGTACTTC. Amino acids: CSARGARISYEQYF.

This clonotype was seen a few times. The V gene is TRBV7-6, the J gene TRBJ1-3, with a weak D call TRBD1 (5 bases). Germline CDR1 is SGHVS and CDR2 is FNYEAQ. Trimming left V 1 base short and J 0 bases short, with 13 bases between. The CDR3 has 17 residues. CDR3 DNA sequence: TGTGCCAGCAGCTTAGTCCCCAGGGACTTCTCTGGAAACACCATATATTTT. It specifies CASSLVPRDFSGNTIYF.

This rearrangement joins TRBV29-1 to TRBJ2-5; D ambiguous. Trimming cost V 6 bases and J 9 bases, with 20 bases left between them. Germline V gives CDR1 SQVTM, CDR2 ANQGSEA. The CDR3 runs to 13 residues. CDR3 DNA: TGCAGCGTCTATAAAGTGGGCGGTGAGGCCCAGTACTTC. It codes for CSVYKVGGEAQYF. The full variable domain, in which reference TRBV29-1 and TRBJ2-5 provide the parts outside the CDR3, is SAVISQKPSRDICQRGTSLTIQCQVDSQVTMMFWYRQQPGQSLTLIATANQGSEATYESGFVIDKFPISRPNLTFSTLTVSNMSPEDSSIYLCSVYKVGGEAQYFGPGTRLLVL.